This T cell receptor beta chain was retrieved from a study of T cells after posttransplantation cyclophosphamide. This clone has just one count. Its antigen is as yet unknown. Sampled 1 year posttransplant, controls received myeloablative marrow transplants, methotrexate and a calcineurin inhibitor. This CDR3 has 13 residues. V lost 5 bases to trimming and J lost 6 bases, with 14 bases between them. Germline V gives CDR1 SQVTM, CDR2 ANQGSEA. Only in-frame clones appear in the TCRdb table, and some are missing; sequencing was by immunoSEQ multiplex PCR. The repertoire has roughly 10,000 clones, roughly 90% of them found once; the top ten carry 4.2%. Study-wide results and limits: Donor-recipient repertoire similarity was low at 1-2 months, rising over year one. TRB clonality was highly associated with recipient CMV seropositivity and reactivation. Blood and skin or GI T cell repertoires showed limited TRB overlap.

This sequence originates from a male patient in his forties or fifties who received an allogeneic stem cell transplant from an unrelated donor, was CMV-positive, and had chronic GVHD only. Some T cells may have originated in the graft donor. The rearrangement joins TRBV29-1 to TRBJ1-5; D is uncertain. The sequencing used PBMCs, collected about 430 days after allogeneic stem cell transplant with calcineurin inhibitor and methotrexate. This chain's CDR3 is CSVRDTPSQPQHF. The DNA of the CDR3 is TGCAGCGTTCGCGACACTCCAAGTCAGCCCCAGCATTTT.